This entry lists 15 T cell receptor beta chains sequenced from one sample in a study of CD8 T cells in Susac syndrome. Random hexamers were used to reverse transcribe an amount of roughly 0.5 to 1 ug RNA. TCRdb fed the immunoSEQ multiplex PCR reads into MiXCR, producing one record per CDR3 protein. The data hold under 150,000 distinct CDR3 sequences, with about 93% observed a single time. The source material was CD8+ T cells from PBMCs. These receptors were taken from a human donor in good health.

The rearrangement joins TRBV12-3 or TRBV12-4 to TRBJ1-2; weak D call: TRBD1 (5 bases). This CDR3 is built from 12 residues. V lost 3 bases, J lost 8 bases, and 10 bases lay in between. The CDR3 sequence: CASSFGGDGYTF. Written as DNA, the CDR3 is TGTGCCAGCAGTTTCGGAGGGGACGGCTACACCTTC.

In its sample, this clonotype was seen once. This chain links TRBV27 with TRBJ1-5; D is possibly TRBD1 (5 bases). Germline V CDR1 and CDR2: MNHEY, SMNVEV (reference sequence). Between the trimmed V and J ends, which lost 1 base and 4 bases, there was a span of 8 bases. The CDR3 is 14 amino acids. The CDR3 DNA follows: TGTGCCAGCAGTTTATTCGGGGGGAATCAGCCCCAGCATTTT. Translating gives CASSLFGGNQPQHF.

The rearrangement links TRBV7-8 to TRBJ1-2; D might be TRBD1 (5 bases). The CDR3 totals 17 residues. Looked up from germline, CDR1 is SGHVS and CDR2 is FQNEAQ. The ends were cut back, 4 bases at V and 0 bases at J, with 18 bases in the middle. As DNA, the CDR3 is TGTGCCAGCAGCTCATGGGACGGGACCGGAGCTAACTATGGCTACACCTTC. This encodes CASSSWDGTGANYGYTF.

This CDR3 reads CASQTQWDLNNEQFF. Here the CDR3 DNA reads TGTGCCTCACAGACACAGTGGGACCTTAACAATGAGCAGTTCTTC. The rearrangement joins TRBV19 to TRBJ2-1, with D perhaps given as TRBD1 or TRBD2 (5 bases each). The V gene's germline CDR1 is LNHDA and CDR2 SQIVND (reference sequence). The V and J ends lost 11 bases and 5 bases respectively, with 22 bases between them. CDR3 length: 15 amino acids.

V gene TRBV28 combines with J gene TRBJ2-1; unclear D gene. Trimming cost V 6 bases and J 0 bases, with 12 bases left between them. CDR1 MDHEN and CDR2 SYDVKM come from the germline V gene. The length of the CDR3 is 15 residues. CDR3 in amino acids: CASRPDGSSYNEQFF. The CDR3 coding sequence is TGTGCCAGCAGACCTGACGGAAGCTCCTACAATGAGCAGTTCTTC. Full variable domain (remainder filled in from reference TRBV28 and TRBJ2-1): DVKVTQSSRYLVKRTGEKVFLECVQDMDHENMFWYRQDPGLGLRLIYFSYDVKMKEKGDIPEGYSVSREKKERFSLILESASTNQTSMYLCASRPDGSSYNEQFFGPGTRLTVL.

The chain recombines TRBV9 with TRBJ2-7, with no clear D. The CDR3 spans 14 residues. Germline V CDR1 and CDR2: SGDLS, YYNGEE. The V end was cut by 2 bases, the J end by 0 bases, with 9 bases between. The CDR3 reads CASSVASSSYEQYF. The DNA for the CDR3 is TGTGCCAGCAGCGTGGCGTCGAGCTCCTACGAGCAGTACTTC.

The CDR3 DNA follows: TGTGCCAGCAGTTTATGGCCGGGCGCGGAGACCCAGTACTTC. Translation: CASSLWPGAETQYF. The J gene is TRBJ2-5, the V gene TRBV27; D is ambiguous. Germline CDR1 and CDR2: MNHEY and SMNVEV (reference sequence). V lost 1 base and J lost 5, with 11 bases in between. This CDR3 is built from 14 residues.

The J gene is TRBJ2-7, the V gene TRBV5-4; D is perhaps TRBD2 (5 bases). Trimming stripped 5 bases from V and 4 bases from J, with 10 bases between. The germline gives CDR1 SGHNT, CDR2 YYREEE (reference sequence). There are 12 residues in the CDR3. This CDR3 reads CASSERDYEQYF. The CDR3 DNA reads as TGTGCCAGCAGTGAGAGGGATTACGAGCAGTACTTC.

This chain connects TRBV9 to TRBJ1-2; D ambiguous. This CDR3 has 15 residues. Between the trimmed V and J ends, which lost 4 bases and 0 bases, there was a span of 13 bases. Germline V lookup: CDR1 SGDLS, CDR2 YYNGEE. Here the CDR3 reads CASSPMGSANYGYTF. The DNA of the CDR3 is TGTGCCAGCAGCCCCATGGGTAGTGCTAACTATGGCTACACCTTC.

The chain recombines TRBV20-1 with TRBJ2-7; 10 positions agree with TRBD2. The V gene's germline CDR1 is DFQATT and CDR2 SNEGSKA (reference sequence). This CDR3 is 14 amino acids long. V was pared by 3 bases and J by 2 bases, with 4 bases of the junction left unmatched. The CDR3 region is CSASETSGAYEQYF. The CDR3 DNA sequence: TGCAGTGCTAGTGAAACTAGCGGGGCCTACGAGCAGTACTTC.

The rearrangement joins TRBV12-3 or TRBV12-4 to TRBJ2-5, with no clear D. The V and J ends lost 2 bases and 1 base respectively, with 5 bases between them. The CDR3 sequence is 13 residues long. The DNA for the CDR3 is TGTGCCAGCAGTTTATTGCCCCAAGAGACCCAGTACTTC. Amino acid sequence: CASSLLPQETQYF.

In DNA, the CDR3 is TGTGCCAGCAGTTTCTGGGTGGGGAACACTGAAGCTTTCTTT. Translating gives CASSFWVGNTEAFF. The V gene is TRBV28, the J gene TRBJ1-1; D ambiguous. Trimming stripped 3 bases from V and 1 base from J, with 9 bases between. Germline-derived CDR1 and CDR2 are MDHEN and SYDVKM. This CDR3 has 14 amino acids.

This chain connects TRBV27 to TRBJ2-3; 7 nucleotides line up with TRBD2. This CDR3 is 17 amino acids long. With V trimmed by 3 bases and J by 2 bases, 11 bases remained unmatched. Germline CDR1 and CDR2: MNHEY and SMNVEV (reference sequence). The DNA for the CDR3 is TGTGCCAGCAGTTTCAGGTCTAGCGGATTATTCACAGATACGCAGTATTTT. Translated: CASSFRSSGLFTDTQYF.

The J gene is TRBJ1-5, the V gene TRBV3-1, with TRBD1 matching 7 bases. Germline trimming cut 5 bases from V and 0 bases from J; bases unmatched to any gene: 4. CDR1 and CDR2 from the germline V gene are LGHDT and YNNKEL (reference sequence). This CDR3 spans 15 amino acids. CDR3: CASSYRGLSNQPQHF. CDR3 nucleotides: TGTGCCAGCAGCTACAGGGGCCTTAGCAATCAGCCCCAGCATTTT.

The chain recombines TRBV5-4 with TRBJ2-7; 9 positions agree with TRBD2. This CDR3 is 15 amino acids long. Germline V gene sequence: CDR1 SGHNT, CDR2 YYREEE (reference sequence). J lost 3 bases, V lost 4 bases, and 8 bases had no gene match. The CDR3 bases are TGTGCCAGCAGCAGCCCGACTAGCGGTTACTACGAGCAGTACTTC. As protein: CASSSPTSGYYEQYF.